A single sample gave rise to the 7 T cell receptor beta chains below, sequenced in a study of graft-versus-host responses after intestinal transplantation. Method: immunoSEQ multiplex PCR; TCRdb's copy keeps in-frame clones and lacks some. This sample has more than 60,000 clones, with about 90% found just once. These receptors' antigens are unknown. Source: unstimulated CD8+ T cells sorted from spleen or lymph node cells, taken before intestinal transplant. Source of these receptors: a human donor who received an intestinal transplant.

V usage is TRBV29-1 and J usage is TRBJ2-5, with 10 bases that match TRBD1. Germline V CDR1 and CDR2: SQVTM, ANQGSEA. J lost 5 bases, V lost 6 bases, and 6 bases had no gene match. The CDR3 runs 13 residues. The CDR3, as DNA: TGCAGCGTGGAGACAGGGGGCGGTGAGACCCAGTACTTC. Its protein is CSVETGGGETQYF.

This chain links TRBV4-1 with TRBJ1-5; D is undetermined. With 0 bases removed from V and 9 bases from J, the gap between germline ends came to 12 bases. The germline CDR1 and CDR2 sequences are MGHRA and YSYEKL. This CDR3 has 14 amino acids. The CDR3 is CASSQEWLSGPQHF. As DNA, the CDR3 is TGCGCCAGCAGCCAAGAATGGCTGTCGGGGCCCCAGCATTTT.

This clone was found once. The chain joins TRBV30 to TRBJ2-1, with TRBD2 matching over 14 bases. There are 17 residues in the CDR3. V lost 2 bases and J lost 3; bases outside the gene matches: 6. Germline lookup yields CDR1 GTSNPN and CDR2 SVGIG (reference sequence). The CDR3 region is CAWSPRTSGGLYNEQFF. The DNA for the CDR3 is TGTGCCTGGAGTCCCCGGACTAGCGGGGGGCTCTACAATGAGCAGTTCTTC.

The CDR3 here is CASSWERWTGYGYTF. CDR3 bases: TGTGCCAGCAGCTGGGAAAGATGGACAGGCTATGGCTACACCTTC. V gene TRBV5-4 combines with J gene TRBJ1-2; 7 bases are shared with TRBD1. This CDR3 has 15 residues. In germline, CDR1 is SGHNT, CDR2 YYREEE (reference sequence). Unmatched junction bases numbered 9, after V lost 3 bases and J lost 4 bases.

The V and J genes are TRBV11-2 and TRBJ1-6; D is unresolved. The V end was cut by 5 bases, the J end by 9 bases, with 8 bases between. Germline V gene lookup returns CDR1 SGHAT and CDR2 FQNNGV. The CDR3 runs 12 residues. Written as DNA, the CDR3 is TGTGCCAGCAGCCGGTTTATTTCACCCCTCCACTTT. It encodes CASSRFISPLHF. Using reference TRBV11-2 and TRBJ1-6 for the parts outside the CDR3, the full variable domain is EAGVAQSPRYKIIEKRQSVAFWCNPISGHATLYWYQQILGQGPKLLIQFQNNGVVDDSQLPKDRFSAERLKGVDSTLKIQPAKLEDSAVYLCASSRFISPLHFGNGTRLTVT.

The chain has TRBV19 and TRBJ2-7; D unclear. Germline CDR1 reads LNHDA; CDR2 reads SQIVND (reference sequence). The CDR3 totals 15 residues. Trimming stripped 3 bases from V and 0 bases from J, with 12 bases between. The CDR3 coding sequence is TGTGCCAGTAGTATTTTTGGCAGATCCTCCTACGAGCAGTACTTC. Encoded protein: CASSIFGRSSYEQYF.

The rearrangement joins TRBV6-5 to TRBJ1-4; no firm D call. V was shortened by 2 bases and J by 13 bases, with 23 bases between the two germline ends. The CDR3 spans 16 residues. Germline values: CDR1 MNHEY, CDR2 SVGAGI. The CDR3 bases are TGTGCCAGCAGTTACACCAACCCCCCGTCTCCTGAGGGACTGTTTTTT. It codes for CASSYTNPPSPEGLFF.